The rows below give T cell receptor beta chains drawn from one sample of a study of T cells in Graves' hyperthyroidism and ophthalmopathy. Each CDR3 protein is one row after TCRdb ran MiXCR on the multiplex PCR reads. The sample has roughly 700,000 distinct CDR3 sequences, 14% seen once; the top ten hold around 9.6%. Sequenced input: blood. These receptors originate from a woman between 18 and 29 years old with Graves' hyperthyroidism. CDR3s include the opening cysteine and the closing phenylalanine or tryptophan. A D gene is named only where the DNA matches it firmly. Clone size appears in some rows only: once, few, many, or a class for an expanded clone.

abundance	j_gene	d_gene	v_gene	CDR3nt	CDR3aa
few	TRBJ1-1	-	TRBV3-1	TGTGCCAGCAGCCAAGAAGGACACGGTGAGTGGGCTTTCTTT	CASSQEGHGEWAFF
-	TRBJ2-7	-	TRBV29-1	TGCAGCGTCGCCGGGCAGCACGGCCTTACCTCCCCCTACGAGCAGTACTTC	CSVAGQHGLTSPYEQYF
few	TRBJ1-4	-	TRBV30	TGTGCCTGGAGTCCACTCGGGTATCAGGCTAATGAAAAACTGTTTTTT	CAWSPLGYQANEKLFF
many	TRBJ1-2	TRBD1	TRBV7-9	TGTGCCAGCAGCTATCCCGGGACAGGGTATGGCTACACCTTC	CASSYPGTGYGYTF
few	TRBJ1-4	TRBD1	TRBV7-8	TGTGCCAGCAGCGCCCGGACAGGGGGCCTTGAAAAACTGTTTTTT	CASSARTGGLEKLFF
few	TRBJ1-1	-	TRBV6-2/TRBV6-3	TGTGCCAGCAGTCGGCAAACTGAAGCTTTCTTT	CASSRQTEAFF
-	TRBJ2-7	-	TRBV9	TGTGCCAGCAGCGCGACTGGTGACGAGCAGTACTTC	CASSATGDEQYF
many	TRBJ2-7	TRBD2	TRBV5-1	TGCGCCAGCAGCTTGTCTCCTAGCGGGAGTTCGACGTACGAGCAGTACTTC	CASSLSPSGSSTYEQYF
-	TRBJ2-1	TRBD2	TRBV27	TGTACCAGCAGTTTAGGGGCGGGAGTTCCTAATGAGCAGTTCTTC	CTSSLGAGVPNEQFF
few	TRBJ1-2	-	TRBV20-1	TGCAGTGCCCGGGGTAACTTCTATGGCTACACCTTC	CSARGNFYGYTF
few	TRBJ2-5	-	TRBV7-2	TGTGCCAGCAGCTTAGGTTCCCTACTCCAAGAGACCCAGTACTTC	CASSLGSLLQETQYF
-	TRBJ2-5	TRBD2	TRBV29-1	TGCAGCGTTGAAAGAACTAGCGGGAGGGCGGCCCAGTACTTC	CSVERTSGRAAQYF
many	TRBJ2-7	-	TRBV27	TGTGCCAGCAGTTTAACGACAGGACCTACCTACGAGCAGTACTTC	CASSLTTGPTYEQYF
many	TRBJ2-1	-	TRBV7-9	TGTGCCAGCAGCCTTCAGGGGACCCACAATGAGCAGTTCTTC	CASSLQGTHNEQFF
-	TRBJ1-4	TRBD1	TRBV7-9	TGTGCCAGCAGCTTAGCAGGGGGCTTGGAAAAACTGTTTTTT	CASSLAGGLEKLFF
many	TRBJ2-4	TRBD2	TRBV7-2	TGTGCCAGCAGCAGCCAGCGGGAACTTGGCATTCAGTACTTC	CASSSQRELGIQYF
many	TRBJ2-5	TRBD2	TRBV7-8	TGTGCCAGCAGCTTTCGCATGGCGGGACTAGCCCTTCCAGAGGGGGAGACCCAGTACTTC	CASSFRMAGLALPEGETQYF
many	TRBJ2-1	-	TRBV12-3/TRBV12-4	TGTGCCAGCAGTCGGGCCCAGAGCTCCTACAATGAGCAGTTCTTC	CASSRAQSSYNEQFF
many	TRBJ2-1	-	TRBV7-2	TGTGCCAGCAGGAGGTGGAATGAGCAGTTCTTC	CASRRWNEQFF
few	TRBJ2-3	-	TRBV9	TGTGCCAGCAGCGGGGGGGATACAGATACGCAGTATTTT	CASSGGDTDTQYF
many	TRBJ1-2	TRBD1	TRBV12-3/TRBV12-4	TGTGCCAGCAGCCTACCGGACAGGGGCCATGGCTACACCTTC	CASSLPDRGHGYTF
many	TRBJ2-7	-	TRBV20-1	TGCAGTGCTAGAGGGCCCGGGAGTTTCTACGAGCAGTACTTC	CSARGPGSFYEQYF
many	TRBJ2-3	-	TRBV3-1	TGTGCCAGCAGCCCAAAGTGGTCGGATACGCAGTATTTT	CASSPKWSDTQYF
few	TRBJ2-5	-	TRBV9	TGTGCCAGCAGCGTAGGACAGCTAGTGGAGGGGGAGACCCAGTACTTC	CASSVGQLVEGETQYF
many	TRBJ2-7	TRBD2	TRBV28	TGTGCCAGCAGTCAGGGACTAGCGGGAGCCTACGAGCAGTACTTC	CASSQGLAGAYEQYF
many	TRBJ1-6	-	TRBV20-1	TGCAGTGCTAGAGACGGGGGAGTCAATTCACCCCTCCACTTT	CSARDGGVNSPLHF
many	TRBJ1-1	-	TRBV12-3/TRBV12-4	TGTGCCAGCAGTTTAAGCGTAGGGAACACTGAAGCTTTCTTT	CASSLSVGNTEAFF
-	TRBJ1-2	-	TRBV29-1	TGCAGCGTTGAAGAGAATGGCTACACCTTC	CSVEENGYTF
-	TRBJ1-1	-	TRBV6-1	TGTGCCAGCAGTCTTACAGGTGATACGAACACTGAAGCTTTCTTT	CASSLTGDTNTEAFF
few	TRBJ1-2	TRBD1	TRBV25-1	TGTGCCAGCAGTGAAGGGACAGGGAGGAGTGGCTACACCTTC	CASSEGTGRSGYTF
many	TRBJ2-7	-	TRBV27	TGTGCCAGCAGTGCTAGACTAGACAGGGTCTCCTCCTACGAGCAGTACTTC	CASSARLDRVSSYEQYF
few	TRBJ2-7	TRBD1	TRBV27	TGTGCCAGCAGGCTCCGACAGGGGTCCTACGAGCAGTACTTC	CASRLRQGSYEQYF
few	TRBJ2-1	-	TRBV9	TGTGCCAGCAGCACAGAAGATGAGCAGTTCTTC	CASSTEDEQFF
few	TRBJ2-6	TRBD2	TRBV27	TGTGCCAGCAGTTTCCGCGGGGGCTCTGGGGCCAACGTCCTGACTTTC	CASSFRGGSGANVLTF
few	TRBJ1-5	-	TRBV20-1	TGCAGTGCTAGAGTTTTTGTTGAACAGGGCAATCAGCCCCAGCATTTT	CSARVFVEQGNQPQHF
many	TRBJ2-7	-	TRBV2	TGTGCCAGTTCCATTAGGACAGACTACGAGCAGTACTTC	CASSIRTDYEQYF
few	TRBJ2-2	-	TRBV7-9	TGTGCCAGCAGCCAGGACAGTCCCGGGGAGCTGTTTTTT	CASSQDSPGELFF
few	TRBJ1-4	TRBD1	TRBV20-1	TGCAGTGTTAAGACAGGGTGGGATGAAAAACTGTTTTTT	CSVKTGWDEKLFF
many	TRBJ1-2	-	TRBV27	TGTGCCAGCAGTATTCTACCGGGATCCTATGGCTACACCTTC	CASSILPGSYGYTF
many	TRBJ2-7	-	TRBV6-1	TGTGCCAGCAGTGAAAGTGGGCTCTACGAGCAGTACTTC	CASSESGLYEQYF
-	TRBJ1-2	-	TRBV29-1	TGCAGCGTTAGAAAGGGGAGTAACTATGGCTACACCTTC	CSVRKGSNYGYTF
few	TRBJ1-2	-	TRBV30	TGTGCCTGGCGTCCAGGCCCTATTTATGGCTACACCTTC	CAWRPGPIYGYTF
many	TRBJ2-7	TRBD1	TRBV11-2	TGTGCCAGCAGCTTATTGGGACAGGCGCGCTACGAGCAGTACTTC	CASSLLGQARYEQYF
many	TRBJ1-1	-	TRBV6-1	TGTGCCAGCTCCAGGGGAGACACTGAAGCTTTCTTT	CASSRGDTEAFF